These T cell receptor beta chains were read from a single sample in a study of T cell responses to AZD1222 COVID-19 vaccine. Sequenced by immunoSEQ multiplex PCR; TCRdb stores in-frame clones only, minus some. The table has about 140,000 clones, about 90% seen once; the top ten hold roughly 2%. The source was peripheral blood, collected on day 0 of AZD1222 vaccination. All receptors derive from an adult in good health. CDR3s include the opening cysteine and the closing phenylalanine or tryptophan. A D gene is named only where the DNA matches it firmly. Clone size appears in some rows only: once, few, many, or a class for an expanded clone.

CASMRELTMNTEAFF TGTGCCAGCATGAGGGAGCTGACAATGAACACTGAAGCTTTCTTT TRBJ1-1 NA NA TRBV6-5 15
CASSRGLALYTGELFF TGCGCCAGCAGCCGGGGACTAGCGCTCTACACCGGGGAGCTGTTTTTT TRBJ2-2 NA TRBD2 TRBV4-1 16
CASSEGWSGRIYEQYF TGTGCCAGCAGTGAAGGATGGAGCGGGAGAATCTACGAGCAGTACTTC TRBJ2-7 NA TRBD2 TRBV2 16
CASSLSSLTEAFF TGTGCCAGCAGCTTATCCTCCTTAACTGAAGCTTTCTTT TRBJ1-1 NA NA TRBV11-3 13
CASRIELRDRASYEQYF TGCGCCAGCAGAATCGAACTCCGGGACAGGGCCTCCTACGAGCAGTACTTC TRBJ2-7 NA TRBD1 TRBV5-1 17
CASSLLGSPNSPLHF TGTGCCAGCAGCTTATTGGGCAGCCCGAATTCACCCCTCCACTTT TRBJ1-6 NA NA TRBV7-2 15
CASSTQATEAFF TGTGCCAGCTCAACACAGGCAACTGAAGCTTTCTTT TRBJ1-1 NA NA TRBV18 12
CASSVANLIGGNTEAFF TGCGCCAGCAGCGTTGCAAATCTAATAGGGGGGAACACTGAAGCTTTCTTT TRBJ1-1 NA NA TRBV5-1 17
CASSLGGVPLAEAFF TGTGCCAGCAGCTTGGGGGGGGTGCCCCTTGCTGAAGCTTTCTTT TRBJ1-1 NA NA TRBV5-6 15
CASSDVSTDTQYF TGTGCCAGCAGTGATGTAAGCACAGATACGCAGTATTTT TRBJ2-3 few NA TRBV25-1 13
CASRGVDREAFF TGTGCCAGTAGGGGGGTTGACAGGGAAGCTTTCTTT TRBJ1-1 NA NA TRBV19 12
CASSSGTDSGNTIYF TGTGCCAGCAGCTCAGGGACAGACTCTGGAAACACCATATATTTT TRBJ1-3 NA TRBD1 TRBV7-6 15
CASSVEGYEQYF TGTGCCAGCAGCGTAGAGGGGTACGAGCAGTACTTC TRBJ2-7 once NA TRBV9 12
CASSGDSNQPQHF TGCGCCAGCTCGGGCGATAGCAATCAGCCCCAGCATTTT TRBJ1-5 NA NA TRBV10-1 13
CASSLLVGQGGQPQHF TGTGCCAGCAGCTTATTGGTAGGACAGGGAGGCCAGCCCCAGCATTTT TRBJ1-5 NA TRBD1 TRBV7-8 16
CASGLFPQGSPLHF TGTGCTAGTGGTTTGTTTCCCCAGGGGTCACCCCTCCACTTT TRBJ1-6 NA NA TRBV12-5 14
CASSISGTANEQFF TGTGCCAGCAGCATATCGGGGACAGCGAATGAGCAGTTCTTC TRBJ2-1 NA TRBD1 TRBV11-2 14
CASSLAGGRFSNEQFF TGTGCCAGCAGCTTAGCGGGGGGGCGGTTTAGCAATGAGCAGTTCTTC TRBJ2-1 NA NA TRBV7-2 16
CASSRFNQGENGYTF TGTGCCAGCAGCCGGTTTAACCAGGGGGAGAATGGCTACACCTTC TRBJ1-2 NA TRBD1 TRBV5-4 15
CATNSRGRRDEKLFF TGTGCCACTAACTCTCGGGGGAGACGAGATGAAAAACTGTTTTTT TRBJ1-4 NA NA TRBV6-5 15
CASVLIQGGIDGYTF TGTGCCAGCGTCTTAATTCAGGGGGGTATAGATGGCTACACCTTC TRBJ1-2 NA TRBD1 TRBV2 15
CASSEAVSASANEKLFF TGTGCCAGCAGTGAAGCGGTTTCAGCGTCAGCTAATGAAAAACTGTTTTTT TRBJ1-4 NA NA TRBV2 17
CASSLWGDGTEAFF TGCGCCAGCAGCTTGTGGGGTGACGGCACTGAAGCTTTCTTT TRBJ1-1 NA NA TRBV5-1 14
CASSIHRGRGQPQHF TGTGCCAGCAGCATTCACAGGGGGCGCGGACAGCCCCAGCATTTT TRBJ1-5 NA TRBD1 TRBV7-2 15
CASSLGAVGGPLKKETQYF TGCGCCAGCAGCTTGGGGGCAGTGGGGGGCCCCCTAAAAAAAGAGACCCAGTACTTC TRBJ2-5 NA NA TRBV5-1 19
CASSQDIGDYGYTF TGTGCCAGCAGCCAAGATATAGGGGACTATGGCTACACCTTC TRBJ1-2 NA NA TRBV3-1/TRBV3-2 14
CASSWGTITNYGYTF TGCGCCAGCAGCTGGGGGACAATTACCAACTATGGCTACACCTTC TRBJ1-2 NA NA TRBV5-1 15
CASSQVVANTEAFF TGTGCCAGCAGCCAAGTGGTCGCGAACACTGAAGCTTTCTTT TRBJ1-1 once NA TRBV3-1/TRBV3-2 14
CASTLGISDTEAFF TGTGCCAGCACCCTTGGCATTTCGGACACTGAAGCTTTCTTT TRBJ1-1 NA NA TRBV9 14
CASSIGTGGSPLHF TGTGCCAGTAGTATCGGGACAGGGGGCTCACCCCTCCACTTT TRBJ1-6 NA TRBD1 TRBV19 14